These 18 T cell receptor beta chains were sequenced from one sample in a study of blood T cell repertoires in COVID-19. Sequencing used immunoSEQ multiplex PCR; TCRdb keeps in-frame clones, though not all of them. The sample consists of fewer than 200,000 clones, 83% of them appearing once. The material sequenced was PBMCs or T cells enriched from blood (not recorded which). Receptor source: a woman between 50 and 59 years old in a cohort exposed to, infected with or recovered from COVID-19 (not recorded which).

The rearrangement links TRBV28 to TRBJ1-6; TRBD1 is a possible D gene (6 bases). Trimming took 5 bases from V and 0 from J, leaving 11 bases between them. The CDR3 totals 16 residues. Germline CDR1 and CDR2: MDHEN and SYDVKM. CDR3 coding DNA: TGTGCCAGCAGTGCGGACAGAAGCTCCTATAATTCACCCCTCCACTTT. It yields the protein CASSADRSSYNSPLHF.

The V and J genes are TRBV28 and TRBJ2-7, with D possibly being TRBD1 (6 bases). Germline assignment: CDR1 MDHEN and CDR2 SYDVKM. This CDR3 contains 14 residues. V lost 6 bases to trimming and J lost 3 bases, with 15 bases between them. The CDR3, as DNA: TGTGCCAGCAGCACAAACGAGGGGGTCTACGAGCAGTACTTC. It encodes CASSTNEGVYEQYF.

The V call is TRBV5-6, the J call TRBJ1-6, with 7 bases aligning to TRBD1. Germline V CDR1 and CDR2: SGHDT, YYEEEE. The CDR3 sequence is 14 residues long. Trimming cost V 3 bases and J 7 bases; bases outside gene matches: 4. CDR3 sequence reads: CASSWVQGNSPLHF. The CDR3, as DNA: TGTGCCAGCAGCTGGGTACAGGGGAATTCACCCCTCCACTTT. Drawing the rest from reference TRBV5-6 and TRBJ1-6, the complete variable domain is DAGVTQSPTHLIKTRGQQVTLRCSPKSGHDTVSWYQQALGQGPQFIFQYYEEEERQRGNFPDRFSGHQFPNYSSELNVNALLLGDSALYLCASSWVQGNSPLHFGNGTRLTVT.

The table lists this clone with many counts. The chain uses TRBV5-1 and TRBJ2-7, with TRBD2 matching over 9 bases. The CDR3 has 15 amino acids. V dropped 1 base and J dropped 5; count of bases not matched to a gene: 7. Germline-derived CDR1 and CDR2 are SGHRS and YFSETQ. DNA of the CDR3: TGCGCCAGCAGCTTGAAGGCGGGAGGGCCCCACGAGCAGTACTTC. Its protein product is CASSLKAGGPHEQYF.

The CDR3 loop is CASSAGQGSYEQYF. CDR3 coding DNA: TGTGCCAGCAGTGCTGGACAGGGGTCCTACGAGCAGTACTTC. The chain combines TRBV6-6 with TRBJ2-7; the match to TRBD1 covers 9 bases. V shed 5 bases and J 1 base; nucleotides not matched to a gene: 3. The CDR3 extends over 14 amino acids. The V gene's germline CDR1 is MNHNY and CDR2 SVGAGI (reference sequence).

This clone was recorded only once. V gene TRBV29-1 combines with J gene TRBJ2-5; maybe TRBD1 (6 bases). Trimming left V 0 bases short and J 7 bases short, with 18 bases between. Germline CDR1 reads SQVTM; CDR2 reads ANQGSEA. The CDR3 is 15 residues long. Here the CDR3 reads CSVEDLDAGVATQYF. Written as DNA, the CDR3 is TGCAGCGTTGAAGATCTGGATGCAGGGGTGGCGACCCAGTACTTC. Together with reference TRBV29-1 and TRBJ2-5, the CDR3 gives the full variable domain: SAVISQKPSRDICQRGTSLTIQCQVDSQVTMMFWYRQQPGQSLTLIATANQGSEATYESGFVIDKFPISRPNLTFSTLTVSNMSPEDSSIYLCSVEDLDAGVATQYFGPGTRLLVL.

This clone came up a few times. The chain joins TRBV9 to TRBJ2-2; 10 nucleotides align to TRBD1. Germline V CDR1 and CDR2: SGDLS, YYNGEE. The V gene end was trimmed by 4 bases and the J gene end by 2 bases; junction bases not matched to a gene: 5. This CDR3 spans 16 amino acids. The CDR3 loop is CASSRRQGANTGELFF. In DNA form, the CDR3 reads TGTGCCAGCAGCCGCCGACAGGGGGCTAACACCGGGGAGCTGTTTTTT.

The table lists this clone with a few counts. V usage is TRBV19 and J usage is TRBJ1-4; TRBD1 matches 7 bases. The CDR3 consists of 15 residues. Looked up from germline, CDR1 is LNHDA and CDR2 is SQIVND (reference sequence). Germline trimming cut 5 bases from V and 7 bases from J; bases unmatched to any gene: 10. The DNA of the CDR3 is TGTGCCAGTAGTCTATCCCGGGACAGACCTGAAAAACTGTTTTTT. Translation: CASSLSRDRPEKLFF.

The V call is TRBV11-2, the J call TRBJ1-1; no clear D gene. From germline, CDR1 is SGHAT and CDR2 FQNNGV. Trimming took off 2 bases at V and 1 base at J, with 8 bases between the two ends. The CDR3 loop spans 14 amino acids. CDR3 nucleotides: TGTGCCAGCAGCTTACTCCGCGGGAACACTGAAGCTTTCTTT. The encoded protein is CASSLLRGNTEAFF.

Note on this clone: Lacking the conserved final phenylalanine or tryptophan, this CDR3 likely reflects a read error. The DNA is omitted, as the CDR3 cannot be located on it reliably, and the CDR3 follows TCRdb's listing. The V gene is TRBV10-2, the J gene TRBJ1-5; TRBD1, the D gene given by the table, was not confirmed from the DNA. The CDR3 spans 11 residues, counting both ends. Germline V CDR1 and CDR2: WSHSY, SAAADI. CDR3 region: CASTMTGHPHS.

V gene TRBV19 combines with J gene TRBJ1-1; weak D call: TRBD1 (6 bases). CDR1 and CDR2 (germline): LNHDA, SQIVND (reference sequence). There are 13 residues in the CDR3. Trimming removed 10 bases from V and 0 bases from J, with 12 bases in between. The CDR3 spells CATGQLMNTEAFF. In DNA, the CDR3 is TGTGCCACCGGACAGCTCATGAACACTGAAGCTTTCTTT.

The rearrangement uses TRBV6-2 or TRBV6-3 and TRBJ2-6; a possible D gene is TRBD2 (5 bases). In germline, CDR1 is MNHEY, CDR2 SVGEGT. Trimming shortened V by 0 bases and J by 2 bases, and 8 bases separated the two germline ends. The CDR3 is 16 residues long. The CDR3 DNA sequence: TGTGCCAGCAGTTACTCTATACTAGCTGGGGCCAACGTCCTGACTTTC. Translated: CASSYSILAGANVLTF.

The gene calls are TRBV6-4 and TRBJ2-2; TRBD2 matches 9 bases. Trimming at V came to 8 bases and at J to 2 bases, leaving 6 bases not matched to a gene. Germline values: CDR1 MRHNA, CDR2 SNTAGT. The CDR3 contains 15 residues. Written as DNA, the CDR3 is TGTGCCAGCTCCCCCGGGACTAGCAACACCGGGGAGCTGTTTTTT. Translation gives CASSPGTSNTGELFF.

This chain uses TRBV6-1 with TRBJ2-7; 14 bases line up with TRBD2. The CDR3 contains 16 residues. The V gene end was trimmed by 3 bases and the J gene end by 5 bases; junction bases not matched to a gene: 6. Looked up from germline, CDR1 is MNHNS and CDR2 is SASEGT. CDR3 amino acids: CASSDPRGLAGDEQYF. DNA for the CDR3: TGTGCCAGCAGTGATCCTAGGGGACTAGCGGGAGACGAGCAGTACTTC.

This sequence joins TRBV9 and TRBJ2-7, with D perhaps TRBD2 (5 bases). The V gene's germline CDR1 is SGDLS and CDR2 YYNGEE. V was trimmed by 0 bases and J by 6 bases, leaving 13 bases between them. The CDR3 contains 14 residues. The CDR3 DNA reads TGTGCCAGCAGCGTAGCTACAAACGGGGTCGAGCAGTACTTC. It is translated as CASSVATNGVEQYF.

This rearrangement joins TRBV19 to TRBJ2-5; the D gene is possibly TRBD2 (6 bases). V shed 3 bases and J shed 3 bases, with 8 bases lying between them. The germline gives CDR1 LNHDA, CDR2 SQIVND (reference sequence). The CDR3 consists of 13 residues. The CDR3 protein is CASSIGGEETQYF. The CDR3 coding sequence is TGTGCCAGTAGTATCGGGGGAGAAGAGACCCAGTACTTC.

The chain carries TRBV2 and TRBJ2-5, with 7 bases aligning to TRBD1. Germline V gene sequence: CDR1 SNHLY, CDR2 FYNNEI. The CDR3 extends over 14 amino acids. After removal of 4 bases from V and 5 bases from J, the junction contained 7 bases not matched to a gene. CDR3: CASSADRVAETQYF. The CDR3 DNA follows: TGTGCCAGCAGTGCCGACAGGGTGGCGGAGACCCAGTACTTC.

The J gene is TRBJ1-5, the V gene TRBV6-5; no clear D. CDR1 is MNHEY and CDR2 is SVGAGI in the germline V gene. The CDR3 contains 13 residues. The V gene lost 7 bases and the J gene lost 0 bases, with 7 bases spanning the gap. The CDR3 DNA is TGTGCCAGCAAAATCTATAGCAATCAGCCCCAGCATTTT. Amino acid sequence: CASKIYSNQPQHF.